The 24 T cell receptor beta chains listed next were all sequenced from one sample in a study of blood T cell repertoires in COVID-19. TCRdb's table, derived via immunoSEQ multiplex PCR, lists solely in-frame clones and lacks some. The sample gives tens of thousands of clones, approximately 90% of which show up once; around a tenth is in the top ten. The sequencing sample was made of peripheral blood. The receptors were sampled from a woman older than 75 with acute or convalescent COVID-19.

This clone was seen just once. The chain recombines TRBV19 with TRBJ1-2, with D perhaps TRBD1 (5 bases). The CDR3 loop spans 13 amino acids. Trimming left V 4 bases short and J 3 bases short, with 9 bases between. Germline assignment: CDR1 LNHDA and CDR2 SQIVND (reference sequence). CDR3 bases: TGTGCCAGTAGTACAGGGCGCGACTATGGCTACACCTTC. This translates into CASSTGRDYGYTF.

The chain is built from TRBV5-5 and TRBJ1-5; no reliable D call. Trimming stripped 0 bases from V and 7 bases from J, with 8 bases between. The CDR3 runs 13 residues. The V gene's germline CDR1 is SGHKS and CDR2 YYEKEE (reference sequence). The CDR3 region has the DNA TGTGCCAGCAGCTTGGCTATAGAGCAGCCCCAGCATTTT. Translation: CASSLAIEQPQHF.

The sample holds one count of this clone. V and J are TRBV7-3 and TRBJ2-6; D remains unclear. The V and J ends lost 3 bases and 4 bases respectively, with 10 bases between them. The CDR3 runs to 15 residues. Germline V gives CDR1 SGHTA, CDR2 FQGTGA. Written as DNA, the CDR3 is TGTGCCAGCAGCTTCCCTTTAGCCGGGGCCAACGTCCTGACTTTC. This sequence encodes CASSFPLAGANVLTF. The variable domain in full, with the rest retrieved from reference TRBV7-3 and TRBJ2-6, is GAGVSQTPSNKVTEKGKYVELRCDPISGHTALYWYRQSLGQGPEFLIYFQGTGAADDSGLPNDRFFAVRPEGSVSTLKIQRTERGDSAVYLCASSFPLAGANVLTFGAGSRLTVL.

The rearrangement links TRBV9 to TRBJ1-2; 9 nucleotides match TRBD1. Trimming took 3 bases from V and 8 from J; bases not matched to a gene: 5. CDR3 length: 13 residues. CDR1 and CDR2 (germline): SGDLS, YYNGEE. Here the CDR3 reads CASSEGTGGGYTF. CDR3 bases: TGTGCCAGCAGCGAAGGAACAGGGGGCGGCTACACCTTC.

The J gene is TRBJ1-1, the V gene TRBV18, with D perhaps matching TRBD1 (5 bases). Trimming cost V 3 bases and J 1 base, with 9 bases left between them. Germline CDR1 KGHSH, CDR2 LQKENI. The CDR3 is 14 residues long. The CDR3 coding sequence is TGTGCCAGCTCACCCGTCGGGGGGAACACTGAAGCTTTCTTT. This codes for CASSPVGGNTEAFF.

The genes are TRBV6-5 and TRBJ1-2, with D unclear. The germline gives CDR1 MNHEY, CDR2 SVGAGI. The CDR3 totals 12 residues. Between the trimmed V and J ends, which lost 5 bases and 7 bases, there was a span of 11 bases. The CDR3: CASSSNSLGYTF. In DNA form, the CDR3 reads TGTGCCAGCAGTAGCAACAGTCTTGGCTACACCTTC.

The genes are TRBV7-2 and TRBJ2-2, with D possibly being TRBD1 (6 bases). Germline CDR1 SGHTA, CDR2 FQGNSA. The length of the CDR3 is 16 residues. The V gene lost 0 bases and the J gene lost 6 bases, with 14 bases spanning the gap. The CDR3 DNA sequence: TGTGCCAGCAGCTTAGCGGGACACCGGGATCCCGGGGAGCTGTTTTTT. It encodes CASSLAGHRDPGELFF.

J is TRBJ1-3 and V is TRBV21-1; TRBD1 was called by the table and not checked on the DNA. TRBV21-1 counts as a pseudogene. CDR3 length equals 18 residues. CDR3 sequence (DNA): TGTGCCAGCAGCAAAGAAGGGGGACAGGGTGTCCCTGGAAACACCATATATTTT. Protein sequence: CASSKEGGQGVPGNTIYF.

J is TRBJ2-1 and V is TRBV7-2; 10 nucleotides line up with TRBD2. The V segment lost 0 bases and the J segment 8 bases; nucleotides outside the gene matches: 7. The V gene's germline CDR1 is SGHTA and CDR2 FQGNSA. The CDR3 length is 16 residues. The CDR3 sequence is CASSLALAGVGHEQFF. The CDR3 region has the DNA TGTGCCAGCAGCTTAGCCCTAGCGGGAGTCGGCCATGAGCAGTTCTTC.

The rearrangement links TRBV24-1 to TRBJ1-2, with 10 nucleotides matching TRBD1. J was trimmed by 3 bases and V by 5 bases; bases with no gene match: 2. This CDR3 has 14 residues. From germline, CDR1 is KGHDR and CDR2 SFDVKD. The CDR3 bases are TGTGCCACCAGTGGGGACAGGGGCGACTATGGCTACACCTTC. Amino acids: CATSGDRGDYGYTF.

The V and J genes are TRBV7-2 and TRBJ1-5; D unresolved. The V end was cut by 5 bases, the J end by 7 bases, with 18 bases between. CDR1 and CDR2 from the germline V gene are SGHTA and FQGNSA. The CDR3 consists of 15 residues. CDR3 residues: CASSSLGISGQPQHF. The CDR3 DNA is TGTGCCAGCAGCAGTCTGGGAATATCGGGGCAGCCCCAGCATTTT.

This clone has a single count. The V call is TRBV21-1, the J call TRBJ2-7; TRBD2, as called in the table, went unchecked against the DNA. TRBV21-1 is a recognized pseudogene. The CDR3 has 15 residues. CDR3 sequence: CASSKGTGLDYEQYF. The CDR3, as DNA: TGTGCCAGCAGCAAAGGCACGGGACTAGACTACGAGCAGTACTTC.

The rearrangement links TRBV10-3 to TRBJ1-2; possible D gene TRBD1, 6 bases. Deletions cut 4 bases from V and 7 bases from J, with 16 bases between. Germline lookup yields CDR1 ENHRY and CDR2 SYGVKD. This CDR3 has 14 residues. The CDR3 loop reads CAISGTGGGFGYTF. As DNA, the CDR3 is TGTGCCATCAGTGGGACTGGGGGCGGCTTTGGCTACACCTTC.

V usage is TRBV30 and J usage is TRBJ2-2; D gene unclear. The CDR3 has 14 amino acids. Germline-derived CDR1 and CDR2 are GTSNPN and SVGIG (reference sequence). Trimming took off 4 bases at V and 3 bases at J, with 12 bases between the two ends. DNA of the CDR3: TGTGCCTGGACCTCTGACTCATACACCGGGGAGCTGTTTTTT. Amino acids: CAWTSDSYTGELFF.

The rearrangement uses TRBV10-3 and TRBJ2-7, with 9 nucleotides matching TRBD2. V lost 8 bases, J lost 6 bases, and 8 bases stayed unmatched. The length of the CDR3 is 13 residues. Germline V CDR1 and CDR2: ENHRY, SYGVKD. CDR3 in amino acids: CAIAQREEGEQYF. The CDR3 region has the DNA TGTGCCATCGCTCAGCGGGAGGAGGGCGAGCAGTACTTC.

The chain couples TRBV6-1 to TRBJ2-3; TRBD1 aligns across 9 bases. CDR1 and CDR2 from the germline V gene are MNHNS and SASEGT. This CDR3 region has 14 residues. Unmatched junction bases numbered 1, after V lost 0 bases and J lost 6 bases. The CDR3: CASSEATGGDTQYF. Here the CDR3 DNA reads TGTGCCAGCAGTGAAGCGACAGGGGGGGATACGCAGTATTTT.

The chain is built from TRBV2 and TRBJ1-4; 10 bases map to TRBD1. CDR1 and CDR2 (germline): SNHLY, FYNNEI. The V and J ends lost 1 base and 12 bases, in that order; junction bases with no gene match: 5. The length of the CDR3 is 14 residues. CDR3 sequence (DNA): TGTGCCAGCAGTGAAGTGGGACAGGGGACACAACTGTTTTTT. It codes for CASSEVGQGTQLFF.

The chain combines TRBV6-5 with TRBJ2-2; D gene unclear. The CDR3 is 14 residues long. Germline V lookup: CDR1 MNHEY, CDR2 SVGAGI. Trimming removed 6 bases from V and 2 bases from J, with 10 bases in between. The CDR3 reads CASRAAQNTGELFF. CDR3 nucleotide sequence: TGTGCCAGCAGGGCCGCTCAAAACACCGGGGAGCTGTTTTTT.

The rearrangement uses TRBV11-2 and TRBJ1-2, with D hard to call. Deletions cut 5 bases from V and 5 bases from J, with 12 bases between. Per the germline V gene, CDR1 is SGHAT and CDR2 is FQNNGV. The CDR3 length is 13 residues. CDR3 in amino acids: CASSPDDGYGYTF. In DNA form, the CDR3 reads TGTGCCAGCAGCCCGGATGACGGGTATGGCTACACCTTC.

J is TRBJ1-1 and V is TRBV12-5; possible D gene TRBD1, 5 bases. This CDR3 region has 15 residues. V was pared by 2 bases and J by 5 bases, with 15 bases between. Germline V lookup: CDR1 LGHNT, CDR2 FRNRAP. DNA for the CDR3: TGTGCTAGTGGTTTGACTTCAGCTGGGGGGACTGAAGCTTTCTTT. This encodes CASGLTSAGGTEAFF.

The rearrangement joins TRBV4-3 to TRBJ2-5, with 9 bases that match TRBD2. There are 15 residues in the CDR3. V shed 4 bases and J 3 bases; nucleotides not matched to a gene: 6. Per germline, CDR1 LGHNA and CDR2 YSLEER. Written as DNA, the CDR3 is TGCGCCAGCAGCCGGTATGTAGCGGGAGAAGAGACCCAGTACTTC. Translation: CASSRYVAGEETQYF.

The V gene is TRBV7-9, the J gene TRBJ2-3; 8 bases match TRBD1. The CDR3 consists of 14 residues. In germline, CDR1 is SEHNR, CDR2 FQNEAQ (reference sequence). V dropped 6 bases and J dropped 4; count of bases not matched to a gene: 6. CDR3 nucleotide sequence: TGTGCCAGCAGTTCATTGACAGGGGCAGATACGCAGTATTTT. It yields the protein CASSSLTGADTQYF.

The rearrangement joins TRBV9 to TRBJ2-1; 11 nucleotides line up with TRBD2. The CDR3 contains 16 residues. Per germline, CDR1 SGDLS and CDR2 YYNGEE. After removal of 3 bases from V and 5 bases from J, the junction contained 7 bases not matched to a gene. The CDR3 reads CASSGRLAGFDNEQFF. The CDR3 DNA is TGTGCCAGCAGCGGACGACTAGCGGGATTCGACAATGAGCAGTTCTTC.

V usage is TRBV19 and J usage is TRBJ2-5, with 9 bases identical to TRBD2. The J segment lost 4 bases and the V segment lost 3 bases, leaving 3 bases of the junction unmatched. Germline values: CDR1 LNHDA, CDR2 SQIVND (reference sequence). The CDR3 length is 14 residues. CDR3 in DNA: TGTGCCAGTAGTATTTTAGCGGGGGCAGAGACCCAGTACTTC. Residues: CASSILAGAETQYF.